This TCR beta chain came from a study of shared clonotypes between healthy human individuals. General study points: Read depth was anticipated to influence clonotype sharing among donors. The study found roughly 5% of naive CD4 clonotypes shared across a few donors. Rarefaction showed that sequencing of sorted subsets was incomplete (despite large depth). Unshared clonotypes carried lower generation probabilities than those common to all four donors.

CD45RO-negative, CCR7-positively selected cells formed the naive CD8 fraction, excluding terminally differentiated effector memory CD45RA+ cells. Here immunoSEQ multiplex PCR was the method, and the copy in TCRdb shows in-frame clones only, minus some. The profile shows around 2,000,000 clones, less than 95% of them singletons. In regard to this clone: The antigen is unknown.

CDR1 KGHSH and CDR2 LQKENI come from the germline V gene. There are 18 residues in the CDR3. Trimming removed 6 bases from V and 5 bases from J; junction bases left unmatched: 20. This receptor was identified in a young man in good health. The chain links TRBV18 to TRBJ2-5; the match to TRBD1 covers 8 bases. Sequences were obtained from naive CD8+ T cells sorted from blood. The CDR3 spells CASSRPGTGPRVAETQYF. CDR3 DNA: TGTGCCAGCTCTCGTCCCGGGACAGGTCCGCGGGTAGCGGAGACCCAGTACTTC.